This TCR beta chain derives from a study of T cell responses to AZD1222 COVID-19 vaccine. Profiled with immunoSEQ multiplex PCR; TCRdb holds only in-frame clones, not every one. The data contain approximately 150,000 clones, about 90% of them singletons. With V trimmed by 4 bases and J by 9 bases, 15 bases remained unmatched. The CDR3 runs to 16 residues. Germline CDR1 is SGDLS and CDR2 is YYNGEE. With respect to this clone: Its antigen is unidentified.

Study-wide results and caveats: Only a handful of AZD1222 recipients, roughly six in all, had baseline seropositivity. The donor cohort was predominantly white British with a female majority, and clonal diversity may have been underestimated.

The sample consisted of peripheral blood, taken 28 days after the second AZD1222 dose. The TCR comes from an adult who received the AZD1222 COVID-19 vaccine. This chain joins TRBV9 and TRBJ2-3; the match to TRBD2 covers 9 bases. The CDR3 loop is CASSSGLAGMVGTQYF. Here the CDR3 DNA reads TGTGCCAGCAGCTCCGGGCTAGCGGGAATGGTGGGAACGCAGTATTTT.